This TCR beta chain emerged from a study of cytomegalovirus exposure and HLA in healthy donors. In the case of this clone: The antigen remains undetermined.

V shed 3 bases and J 8 bases; nucleotides not matched to a gene: 6. CDR1 is SGDLS, CDR2 YYNGEE, per germline. The CDR3 covers 14 residues. The PCR contained 60 Vbeta and 13 Jbeta primers. The authors' processing: In a later analysis, the count reached 82 million or so unique TCR beta chains, with approximately 10 million shared. The repertoire was sequenced with immunoSEQ multiplex PCR; TCRdb's copy has only in-frame clones and lacks some. From that table come the V and J calls and clone size; the DNA was used to work out D and trimming. In the table there are around 130,000 clones, about 76% of which are singletons. Whole-study results and caveats: The classifier was said to identify cytomegalovirus status with high specificity and sensitivity. Within the data, a cluster of highly shared sequence variants was likely a sequencing artifact. Most subjects had HLA-A and HLA-B alleles reportedly predicted accurately by TCR beta sequences.

The V call is TRBV9, the J call TRBJ2-4, with 9 bases that match TRBD1. Sequences were obtained from PBMCs. The source of this sequence is a middle-aged man in good health and CMV-seropositive. The CDR3 sequence: CASSATGGVDIQYF. CDR3 nucleotide sequence: TGTGCCAGCAGCGCGACAGGGGGTGTTGACATTCAGTACTTC.